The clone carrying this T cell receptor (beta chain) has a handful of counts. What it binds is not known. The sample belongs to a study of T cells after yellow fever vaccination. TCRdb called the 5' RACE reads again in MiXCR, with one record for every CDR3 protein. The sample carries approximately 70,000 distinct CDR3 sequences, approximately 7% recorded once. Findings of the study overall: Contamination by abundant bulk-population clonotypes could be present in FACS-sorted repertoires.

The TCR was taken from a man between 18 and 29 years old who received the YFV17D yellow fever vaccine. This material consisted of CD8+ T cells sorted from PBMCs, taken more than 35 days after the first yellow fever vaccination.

CDR3 amino acids: CASGLSRTSFDEQFF. For the CDR3, the DNA is TGTGCTAGTGGTTTGTCCCGGACTAGTTTTGATGAGCAGTTCTTC. The V gene is TRBV12-5, the J gene TRBJ2-1; TRBD2 aligns across 7 bases. Germline values: CDR1 LGHNT, CDR2 FRNRAP. The CDR3 spans 15 residues. V gave up 2 bases and J gave up 8 bases; unmatched junction bases: 9.